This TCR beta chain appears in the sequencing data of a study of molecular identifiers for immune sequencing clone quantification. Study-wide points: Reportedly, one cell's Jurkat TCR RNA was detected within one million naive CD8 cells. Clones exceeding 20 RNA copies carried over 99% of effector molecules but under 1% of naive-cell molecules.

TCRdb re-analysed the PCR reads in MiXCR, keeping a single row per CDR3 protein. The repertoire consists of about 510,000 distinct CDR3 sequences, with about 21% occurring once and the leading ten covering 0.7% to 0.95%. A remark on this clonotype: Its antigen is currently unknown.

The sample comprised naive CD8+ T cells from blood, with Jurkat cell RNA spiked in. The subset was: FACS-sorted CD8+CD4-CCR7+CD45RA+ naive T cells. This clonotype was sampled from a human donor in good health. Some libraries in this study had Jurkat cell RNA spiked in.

This CDR3 reads CASSPLQEDVSGELFF. The CDR3 region has the DNA TGTGCCAGCTCCCCCCTCCAAGAGGATGTGTCCGGGGAGCTGTTTTTT. The V gene is TRBV18, the J gene TRBJ2-2; D is uncertain. The CDR3 contains 16 residues. CDR1 is KGHSH and CDR2 is LQKENI in the germline V gene. Trimming removed 6 bases at V and 6 bases at J, with 20 bases between.